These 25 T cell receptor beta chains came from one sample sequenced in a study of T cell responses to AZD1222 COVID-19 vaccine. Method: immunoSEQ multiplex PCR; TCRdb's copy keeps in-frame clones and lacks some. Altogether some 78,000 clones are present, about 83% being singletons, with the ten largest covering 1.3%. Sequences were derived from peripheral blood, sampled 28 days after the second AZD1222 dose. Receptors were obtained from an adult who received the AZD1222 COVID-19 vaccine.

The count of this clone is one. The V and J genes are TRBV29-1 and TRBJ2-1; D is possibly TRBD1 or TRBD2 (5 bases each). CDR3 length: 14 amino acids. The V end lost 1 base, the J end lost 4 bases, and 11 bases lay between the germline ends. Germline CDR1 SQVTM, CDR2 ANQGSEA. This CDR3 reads CSVEAGTAYNEQFF. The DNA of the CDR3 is TGCAGCGTTGAAGCCGGGACCGCGTACAATGAGCAGTTCTTC.

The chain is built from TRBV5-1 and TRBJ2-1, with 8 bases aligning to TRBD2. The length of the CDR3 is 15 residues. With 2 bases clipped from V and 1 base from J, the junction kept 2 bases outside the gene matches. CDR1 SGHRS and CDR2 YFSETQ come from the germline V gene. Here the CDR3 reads CASSLSGSSYNEQFF. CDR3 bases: TGCGCCAGCAGCTTAAGCGGGAGTTCCTACAATGAGCAGTTCTTC.

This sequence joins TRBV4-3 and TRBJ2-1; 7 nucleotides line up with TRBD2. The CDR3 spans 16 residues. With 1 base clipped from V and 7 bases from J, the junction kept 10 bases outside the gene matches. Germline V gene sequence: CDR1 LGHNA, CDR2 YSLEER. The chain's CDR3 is CASSQGPKRAGNEQFF. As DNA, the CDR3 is TGCGCCAGCAGCCAAGGTCCCAAAAGAGCGGGGAATGAGCAGTTCTTC.

For the CDR3, the DNA is TGTGCCAGCAGCTTAGGGGGCCCCAACTCTGGAAACACCATATATTTT. This gives the protein CASSLGGPNSGNTIYF. The V call is TRBV13, the J call TRBJ1-3; D uncertain. Per germline, CDR1 PRHDT and CDR2 FYEKMQ (reference sequence). Trimming took off 0 bases at V and 0 bases at J, with 9 bases between the two ends. This CDR3 region has 16 residues.

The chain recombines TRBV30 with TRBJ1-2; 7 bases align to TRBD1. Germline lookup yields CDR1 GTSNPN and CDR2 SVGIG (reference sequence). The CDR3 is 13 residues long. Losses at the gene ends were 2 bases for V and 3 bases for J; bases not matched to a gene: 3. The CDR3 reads CAWSKGGDYGYTF. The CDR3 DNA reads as TGTGCCTGGAGTAAAGGGGGCGACTATGGCTACACCTTC.

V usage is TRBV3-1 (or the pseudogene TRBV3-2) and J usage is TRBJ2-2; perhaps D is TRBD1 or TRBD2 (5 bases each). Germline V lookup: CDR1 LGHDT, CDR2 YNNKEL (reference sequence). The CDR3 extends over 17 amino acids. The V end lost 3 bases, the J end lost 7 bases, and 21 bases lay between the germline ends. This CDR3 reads CASSHPSRVGVDGELFF. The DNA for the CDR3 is TGTGCCAGCAGCCACCCATCGAGGGTGGGGGTTGACGGGGAGCTGTTTTTT.

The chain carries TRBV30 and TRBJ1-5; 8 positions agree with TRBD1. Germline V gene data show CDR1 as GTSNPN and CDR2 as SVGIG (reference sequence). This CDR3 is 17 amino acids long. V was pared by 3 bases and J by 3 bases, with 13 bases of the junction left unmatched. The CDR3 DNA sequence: TGTGCCTGGAGCCAACCATTGGACAGGGCTTCCAATCAGCCCCAGCATTTT. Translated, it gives CAWSQPLDRASNQPQHF.

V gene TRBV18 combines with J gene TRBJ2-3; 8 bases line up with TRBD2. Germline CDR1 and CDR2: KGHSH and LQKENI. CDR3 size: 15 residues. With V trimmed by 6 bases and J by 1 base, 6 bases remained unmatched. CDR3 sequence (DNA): TGTGCCAGCTCGCCAGCGGGAGAGGGCACAGATACGCAGTATTTT. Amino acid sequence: CASSPAGEGTDTQYF. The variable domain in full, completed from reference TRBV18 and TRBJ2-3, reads NAGVMQNPRHLVRRRGQEARLRCSPMKGHSHVYWYRQLPEEGLKFMVYLQKENIIDESGMPKERFSAEFPKEGPSILRIQQVVRGDSAAYFCASSPAGEGTDTQYFGPGTRLTVL.

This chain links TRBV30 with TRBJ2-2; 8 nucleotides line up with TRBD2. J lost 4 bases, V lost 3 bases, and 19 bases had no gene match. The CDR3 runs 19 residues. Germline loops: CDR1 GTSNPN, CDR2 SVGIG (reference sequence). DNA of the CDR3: TGTGCCTGGAGGACTCCGGGACTAGTCTACTTCGGTGGCACCGGGGAGCTGTTTTTT. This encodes CAWRTPGLVYFGGTGELFF.

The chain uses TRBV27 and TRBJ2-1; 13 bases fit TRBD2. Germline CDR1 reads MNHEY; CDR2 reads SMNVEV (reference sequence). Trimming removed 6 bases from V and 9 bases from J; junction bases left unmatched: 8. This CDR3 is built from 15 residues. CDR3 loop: CASSKGLAGVREQFF. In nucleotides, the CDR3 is TGTGCCAGCAGCAAAGGACTAGCGGGAGTCCGTGAGCAGTTCTTC.

This CDR3 is CASSFGVYEQYF. The CDR3, as DNA: TGTGCCAGCAGTTTCGGCGTTTACGAGCAGTACTTC. This chain links TRBV28 with TRBJ2-7; no definite D call. Germline-derived CDR1 and CDR2 are MDHEN and SYDVKM. CDR3 length equals 12 residues. Trimming took off 3 bases at V and 4 bases at J, with 7 bases between the two ends.

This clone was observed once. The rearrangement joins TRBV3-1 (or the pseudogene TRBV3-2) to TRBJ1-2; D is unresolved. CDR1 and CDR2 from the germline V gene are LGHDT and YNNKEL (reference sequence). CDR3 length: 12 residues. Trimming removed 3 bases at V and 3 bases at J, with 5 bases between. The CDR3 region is CASSQGDYGYTF. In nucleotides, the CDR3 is TGTGCCAGCAGCCAGGGTGACTATGGCTACACCTTC.

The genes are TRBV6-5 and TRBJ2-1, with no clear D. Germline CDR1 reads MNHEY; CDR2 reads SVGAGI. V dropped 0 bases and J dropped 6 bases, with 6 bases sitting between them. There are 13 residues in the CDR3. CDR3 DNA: TGTGCCAGCAGTTACTCCGACCTCAATGAGCAGTTCTTC. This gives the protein CASSYSDLNEQFF.

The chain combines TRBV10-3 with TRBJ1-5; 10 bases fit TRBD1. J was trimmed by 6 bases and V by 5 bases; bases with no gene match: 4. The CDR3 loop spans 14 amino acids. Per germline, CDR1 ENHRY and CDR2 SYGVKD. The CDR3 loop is CAISRQGAGQPQHF. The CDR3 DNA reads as TGTGCCATCAGTCGACAGGGGGCGGGTCAGCCCCAGCATTTT.

CDR3: CASSRDRGRGDYGYTF. The CDR3 DNA is TGTGCCAGTTCCCGGGACAGGGGGCGCGGGGACTATGGCTACACCTTC. This sequence joins TRBV19 and TRBJ1-2; the match to TRBD1 covers 12 bases. V lost 8 bases to trimming and J lost 3 bases; unmatched junction nucleotides: 10. In germline, CDR1 is LNHDA, CDR2 SQIVND (reference sequence). The CDR3 consists of 16 residues.

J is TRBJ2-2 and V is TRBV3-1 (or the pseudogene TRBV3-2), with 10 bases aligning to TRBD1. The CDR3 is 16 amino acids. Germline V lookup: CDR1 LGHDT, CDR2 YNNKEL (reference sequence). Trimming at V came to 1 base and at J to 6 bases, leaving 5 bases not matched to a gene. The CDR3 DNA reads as TGTGCCAGCAGCCAAGTGAGGGACAGGGGTTCCGGGGAGCTGTTTTTT. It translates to CASSQVRDRGSGELFF.

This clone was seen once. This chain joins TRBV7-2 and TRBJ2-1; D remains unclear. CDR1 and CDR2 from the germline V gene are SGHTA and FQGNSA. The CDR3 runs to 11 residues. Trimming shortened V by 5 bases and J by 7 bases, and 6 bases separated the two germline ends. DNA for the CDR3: TGTGCCAGCAGCACGACAAATGAGCAGTTCTTC. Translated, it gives CASSTTNEQFF.

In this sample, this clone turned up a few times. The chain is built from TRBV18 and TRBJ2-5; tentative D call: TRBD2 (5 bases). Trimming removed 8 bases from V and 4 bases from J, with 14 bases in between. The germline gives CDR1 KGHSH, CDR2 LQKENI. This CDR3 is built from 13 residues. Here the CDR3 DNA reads TGTGCCAGCGTATCCTTGGCGGGAGAGACCCAGTACTTC. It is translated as CASVSLAGETQYF. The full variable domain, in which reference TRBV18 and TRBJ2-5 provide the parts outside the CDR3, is NAGVMQNPRHLVRRRGQEARLRCSPMKGHSHVYWYRQLPEEGLKFMVYLQKENIIDESGMPKERFSAEFPKEGPSILRIQQVVRGDSAAYFCASVSLAGETQYFGPGTRLLVL.

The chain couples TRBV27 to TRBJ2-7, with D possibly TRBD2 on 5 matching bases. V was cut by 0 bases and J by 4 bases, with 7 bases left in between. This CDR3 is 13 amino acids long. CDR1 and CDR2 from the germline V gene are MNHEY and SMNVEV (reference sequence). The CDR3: CASSLSTRYEQYF. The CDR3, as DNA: TGTGCCAGCAGTTTATCCACTAGGTACGAGCAGTACTTC.

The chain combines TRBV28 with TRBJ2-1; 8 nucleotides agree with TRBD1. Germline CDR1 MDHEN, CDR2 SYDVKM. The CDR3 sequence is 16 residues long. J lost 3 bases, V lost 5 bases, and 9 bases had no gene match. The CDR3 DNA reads TGTGCCAGCAGTCCTACCGGGACAGGTCTCTACAATGAGCAGTTCTTC. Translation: CASSPTGTGLYNEQFF.

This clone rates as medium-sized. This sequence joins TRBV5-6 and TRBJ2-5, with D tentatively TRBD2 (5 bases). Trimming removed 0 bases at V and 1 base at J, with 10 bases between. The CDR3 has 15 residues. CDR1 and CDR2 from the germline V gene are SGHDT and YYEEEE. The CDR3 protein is CASSLVLAAQETQYF. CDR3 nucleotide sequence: TGTGCCAGCAGCTTGGTCCTAGCAGCCCAAGAGACCCAGTACTTC.

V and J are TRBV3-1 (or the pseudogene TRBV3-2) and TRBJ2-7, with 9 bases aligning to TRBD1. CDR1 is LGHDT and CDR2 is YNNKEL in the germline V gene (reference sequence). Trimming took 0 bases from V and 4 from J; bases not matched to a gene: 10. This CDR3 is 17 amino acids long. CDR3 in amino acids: CASSQDQLGQGLYEQYF. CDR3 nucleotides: TGTGCCAGCAGCCAAGATCAGCTGGGACAGGGCTTATACGAGCAGTACTTC.

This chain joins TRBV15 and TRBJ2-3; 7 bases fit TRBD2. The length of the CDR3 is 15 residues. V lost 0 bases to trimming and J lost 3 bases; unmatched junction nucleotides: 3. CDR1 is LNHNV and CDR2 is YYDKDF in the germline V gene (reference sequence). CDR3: CATSRDSGTTDTQYF. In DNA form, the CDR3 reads TGTGCCACCAGCAGAGACAGCGGGACGACAGATACGCAGTATTTT.

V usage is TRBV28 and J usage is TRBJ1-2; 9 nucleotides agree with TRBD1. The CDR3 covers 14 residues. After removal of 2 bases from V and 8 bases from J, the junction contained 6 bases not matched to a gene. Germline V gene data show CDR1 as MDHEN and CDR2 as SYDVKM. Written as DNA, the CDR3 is TGTGCCAGCAGTTTACTGGACAGGGGCCGCGGCTACACCTTC. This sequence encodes CASSLLDRGRGYTF.

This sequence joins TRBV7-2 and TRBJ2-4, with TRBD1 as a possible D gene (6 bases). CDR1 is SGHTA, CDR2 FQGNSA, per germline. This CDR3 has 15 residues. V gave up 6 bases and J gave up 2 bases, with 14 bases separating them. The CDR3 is CASRDTGSTKNIQYF. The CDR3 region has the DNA TGTGCCAGCAGGGATACAGGGAGTACCAAAAACATTCAGTACTTC.